The sequence of this TCR beta chain was determined in a study of T cells in Graves' hyperthyroidism and ophthalmopathy. Study results and limitations: Among clonotypes expanded in thyroid above 0.001, most were also found in blood.

There were TCR beta CDR3 regions amplified from RNA transcripts. Primed by the HTBI set, a first-round RT-PCR was run on the TCR CDR3. MiXCR was run by TCRdb on the multiplex PCR reads, yielding one entry per CDR3 protein. The sample has over 450,000 distinct CDR3 sequences, around 14% seen once. In this sample, this clonotype turned up a few times. Its specificity is unknown. CDR1 and CDR2 from the germline V gene are ENHRY and SYGVKD. The CDR3 sequence is 15 residues long. Trimming took off 10 bases at V and 9 bases at J, with 25 bases between the two ends. Stability of Graves' hyperthyroidism was defined as absent ophthalmopathy progression within 18 months.

The sequenced material came from blood. The rearrangement links TRBV10-3 to TRBJ2-1; possible D gene TRBD2, 5 bases. The clonotype originates from a woman aged 18-35 years with Graves' hyperthyroidism. The CDR3 region is CASWSGSHHAGEQFF. For the CDR3, the DNA is TGTGCCAGCTGGTCGGGATCCCACCACGCGGGTGAGCAGTTCTTC.